This T cell receptor (beta chain) appears in the sequencing data of a study of blood T cell repertoires in COVID-19. Whole-study context: Sites in the United States, Italy and Spain provided acute and convalescent COVID-19 samples. Nucleic acid was either cDNA or gDNA, and it came from T cells, B-cell-depleted T cells, or PBMCs.

The V gene end was trimmed by 4 bases and the J gene end by 3 bases; junction bases not matched to a gene: 4. CDR3 size: 15 residues. The germline gives CDR1 SGDLS, CDR2 YYNGEE. Original data processing: Reference gene primer amplification yielded estimated nucleated cell counts. Clones were sequenced by immunoSEQ multiplex PCR, and TCRdb holds only the in-frame ones, with some missing. Clonal size and the V and J genes are those of that table, whereas D and trimming came from the DNA. Of approximately 240,000 clones detected, less than 85% appear once; the ten largest clones hold approximately 4.9%.

The sequence derives from an elderly woman with active or convalescent COVID-19. The sequenced sample was peripheral blood. The chain is built from TRBV9 and TRBJ2-1, with TRBD2 matching 10 bases. CDR3 protein: CASSTASGSYNEQFF. As DNA, the CDR3 is TGTGCCAGCAGCACCGCTAGCGGGAGCTACAATGAGCAGTTCTTC.